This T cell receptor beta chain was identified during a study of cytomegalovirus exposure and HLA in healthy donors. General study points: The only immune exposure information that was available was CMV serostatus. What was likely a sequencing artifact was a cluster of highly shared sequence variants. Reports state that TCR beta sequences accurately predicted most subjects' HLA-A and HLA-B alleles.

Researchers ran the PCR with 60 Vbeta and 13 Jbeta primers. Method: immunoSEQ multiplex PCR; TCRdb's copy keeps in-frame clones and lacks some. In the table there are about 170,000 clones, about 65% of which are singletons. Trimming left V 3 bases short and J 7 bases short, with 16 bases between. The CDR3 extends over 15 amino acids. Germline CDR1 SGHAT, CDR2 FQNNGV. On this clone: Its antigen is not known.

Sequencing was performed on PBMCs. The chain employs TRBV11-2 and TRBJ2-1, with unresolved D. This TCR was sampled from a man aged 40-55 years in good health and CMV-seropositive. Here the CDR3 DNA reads TGTGCCAGCAGCTTGATCGGGTGGCGGAGTAATGAGCAGTTCTTC. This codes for CASSLIGWRSNEQFF.